The 8 T cell receptor beta chains below come from one sample, sequenced in a study of blood T cell repertoires in COVID-19 (dated by TCRdb to about 2020). Library preparation employed the immunoSEQ multiplex PCR assay. Not all clones reach the TCRdb copy of this immuneACCESS table, which keeps in-frame sequences only. Checked studies attribute under half of the gap to unresolved V genes and leave the rest unexplained. Here the sample has around 210,000 clones; roughly 85% occur a single time. 4.5% to 6% of the sample is in the top ten clones. The sequenced material came from peripheral blood. The receptors were sampled from a man aged 50 or older with COVID-19, enrolled during active disease.

This rearrangement joins TRBV10-1 to TRBJ2-2, with D possibly being TRBD1 (5 bases). CDR3 size: 15 residues. V lost 5 bases, J lost 0 bases, and 10 bases lay in between. The germline V gene encodes CDR1 WNHNN and CDR2 SYGVQD (reference sequence). The CDR3 reads CASSQQAANTGELFF. The CDR3 nucleotides read TGCGCCAGCAGTCAACAGGCCGCGAACACCGGGGAGCTGTTTTTT.

The chain has TRBV7-8 and TRBJ2-7, with TRBD1 matching 7 bases. Germline V lookup: CDR1 SGHVS, CDR2 FQNEAQ. The CDR3 has 14 amino acids. V lost 5 bases, J lost 0 bases, and 4 bases stayed unmatched. The CDR3 region has the DNA TGTGCCAGCAGCCCGTGGACAGGCTCCTACGAGCAGTACTTC. Translated, it gives CASSPWTGSYEQYF. Variable domain in full (rest from reference TRBV7-8 and TRBJ2-7): GAGVSQSPRYKVAKRGQDVALRCDPISGHVSLFWYQQALGQGPEFLTYFQNEAQLDKSGLPSDRFFAERPEGSVSTLKIQRTQQEDSAVYLCASSPWTGSYEQYFGPGTRLTVT.

J is TRBJ1-1 and V is TRBV12-3 or TRBV12-4; no clear D. The ends were cut back, 6 bases at V and 4 bases at J, with 9 bases in the middle. CDR3 length: 12 amino acids. CDR3 in amino acids: CASSPQLTEAFF. CDR3 in DNA: TGTGCCAGCAGCCCGCAACTCACTGAAGCTTTCTTT.

This clone was counted once. The genes are TRBV2 and TRBJ2-7; 8 bases agree with TRBD1. Germline assignment: CDR1 SNHLY and CDR2 FYNNEI. This CDR3 spans 14 amino acids. Unmatched junction bases numbered 6, after V lost 8 bases and J lost 0 bases. As DNA, the CDR3 is TGTGCCAGCCAGGGACAGGTGACCTCCTACGAGCAGTACTTC. This translates into CASQGQVTSYEQYF. Complete variable domain (other parts from reference TRBV2 and TRBJ2-7): EPEVTQTPSHQVTQMGQEVILRCVPISNHLYFYWYRQILGQKVEFLVSFYNNEISEKSEIFDDQFSVERPDGSNFTLKIRSTKLEDSAMYFCASQGQVTSYEQYFGPGTRLTVT.

CDR3 sequence: CAIRSGTGEETQYF. For the CDR3, the DNA is TGTGCCATCAGATCCGGGACAGGGGAAGAGACCCAGTACTTC. The chain is built from TRBV10-3 and TRBJ2-5; 10 nucleotides line up with TRBD1. The CDR3 extends over 14 amino acids. V trimming: 6 bases; J trimming: 3 bases; junction bases outside the gene matches: 4. From germline, CDR1 is ENHRY and CDR2 SYGVKD.

The table lists this clone with a count of one. This sequence joins TRBV6-5 and TRBJ2-6; 7 nucleotides match TRBD1. The J segment lost 18 bases and the V segment lost 1 base, leaving 18 bases of the junction unmatched. CDR1 and CDR2 from the germline V gene are MNHEY and SVGAGI. The length of the CDR3 is 16 residues. The CDR3 is CASSYWGTEGPHHTTF. In DNA form, the CDR3 reads TGTGCCAGCAGTTACTGGGGGACAGAGGGGCCCCACCATACGACTTTC.

The rearrangement links TRBV6-8 to TRBJ2-7; the match to TRBD1 covers 10 bases. Germline CDR1 reads MNHGY; CDR2 reads SAAAGT. CDR3 length: 14 amino acids. Trimming cost V 7 bases and J 6 bases; bases outside gene matches: 9. The CDR3 DNA follows: TGTGCCAGCAAGCCGGGACAGGGGCCCCCCGAGCAGTACTTC. Amino acids: CASKPGQGPPEQYF.

A few counts support this clone. The rearrangement links TRBV5-1 to TRBJ1-6; D unclear. The CDR3 has 13 residues. V was clipped by 4 bases and J by 7 bases, with 9 bases between them. Germline V gene lookup returns CDR1 SGHRS and CDR2 YFSETQ. The CDR3: CASSRQENSPLHF. The CDR3 nucleotides read TGCGCCAGCAGCCGGCAGGAAAATTCACCCCTCCACTTT.